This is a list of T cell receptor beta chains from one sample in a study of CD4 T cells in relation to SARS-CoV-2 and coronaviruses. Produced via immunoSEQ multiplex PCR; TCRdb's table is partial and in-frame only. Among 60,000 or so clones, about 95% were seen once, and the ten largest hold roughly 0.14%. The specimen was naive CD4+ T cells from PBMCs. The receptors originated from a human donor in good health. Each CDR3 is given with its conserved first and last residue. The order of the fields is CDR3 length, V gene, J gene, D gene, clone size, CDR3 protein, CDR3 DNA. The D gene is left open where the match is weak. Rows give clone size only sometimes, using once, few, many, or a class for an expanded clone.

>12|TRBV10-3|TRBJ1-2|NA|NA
CAISESSWGYTF
TGTGCCATCAGTGAAAGCAGCTGGGGCTACACCTTC
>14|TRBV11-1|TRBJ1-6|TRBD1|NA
CASSSRTGISPLHF
TGTGCCAGCAGCTCCCGGACAGGGATTTCACCCCTCCACTTT
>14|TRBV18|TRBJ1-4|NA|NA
CASSPGQLNEKLFF
TGTGCCAGCTCACCAGGGCAGCTTAATGAAAAACTGTTTTTT
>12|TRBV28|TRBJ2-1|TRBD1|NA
CASSLGTVTPFF
TGTGCCAGCAGTCTGGGGACAGTTACCCCGTTCTTC
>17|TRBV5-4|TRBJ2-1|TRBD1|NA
CASSPGEGQGAGNEQFF
TGTGCCAGCAGTCCGGGGGAGGGACAGGGGGCGGGGAATGAGCAGTTCTTC
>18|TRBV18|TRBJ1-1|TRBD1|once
CASSLQPPAGGAGTEAFF
TGTGCCAGCTCACTACAACCCCCGGCAGGGGGCGCCGGCACTGAAGCTTTCTTT
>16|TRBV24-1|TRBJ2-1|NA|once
CATSDSSLVSGNEQFF
TGTGCCACCAGTGATTCGTCTCTAGTATCCGGCAATGAGCAGTTCTTC
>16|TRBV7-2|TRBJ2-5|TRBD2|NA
CASSLVLAAPGETQYF
TGTGCCAGCAGCTTAGTGCTAGCGGCCCCAGGGGAGACCCAGTACTTC
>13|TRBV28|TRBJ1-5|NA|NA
CASSPGGQQPQHF
TGTGCCAGCAGTCCCGGCGGGCAACAGCCCCAGCATTTT
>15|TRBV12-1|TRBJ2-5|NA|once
CASSFVYGRGETQYF
TGTGCCAGCAGCTTTGTATACGGGAGAGGAGAGACCCAGTACTTC
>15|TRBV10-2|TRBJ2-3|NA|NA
CASSDSRDPFPPQYF
TGCGCCAGCAGTGACTCGCGGGACCCCTTCCCCCCGCAGTATTTT
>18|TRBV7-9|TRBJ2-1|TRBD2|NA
CASSLDRGVGTSYNEQFF
TGTGCCAGCAGCTTAGACCGAGGAGTTGGGACTAGCTACAATGAGCAGTTCTTC
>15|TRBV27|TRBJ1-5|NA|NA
CASSFTGMGNQPQHF
TGTGCCAGCAGTTTCACAGGCATGGGCAATCAGCCCCAGCATTTT
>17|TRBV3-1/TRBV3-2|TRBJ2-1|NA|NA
CASSQVLARVSYNEQFF
TGTGCCAGCAGCCAGGTCCTCGCCAGGGTAAGCTACAATGAGCAGTTCTTC
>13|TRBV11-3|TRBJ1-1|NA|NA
CASSFRPGTEAFF
TGTGCCAGCAGCTTCAGGCCGGGGACTGAAGCTTTCTTT
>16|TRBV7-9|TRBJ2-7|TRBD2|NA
CASSLGLAGVSHEQYF
TGTGCCAGCAGCTTAGGACTAGCGGGAGTATCCCACGAGCAGTACTTC
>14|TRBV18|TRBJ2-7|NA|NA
CASSPKSGVVEQYF
TGTGCCAGCTCACCAAAATCGGGAGTGGTCGAGCAGTACTTC
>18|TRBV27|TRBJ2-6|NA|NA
CASRKGRDTYSGANVLTF
TGTGCCAGCAGAAAGGGGCGGGACACCTACTCTGGGGCCAACGTCCTGACTTTC
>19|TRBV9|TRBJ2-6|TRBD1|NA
CASSVDRGQGKSGANVLTF
TGTGCCAGCAGCGTCGACCGGGGACAGGGTAAATCTGGGGCCAACGTCCTGACTTTC
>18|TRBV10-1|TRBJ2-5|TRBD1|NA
CASSESMLVRDRAKTQYF
TGCGCCAGCAGTGAGTCGATGCTTGTGAGGGACAGGGCTAAGACCCAGTACTTC
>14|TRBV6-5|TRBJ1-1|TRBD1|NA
CASTATGESTEAFF
TGTGCCAGCACAGCGACAGGGGAAAGCACTGAAGCTTTCTTT
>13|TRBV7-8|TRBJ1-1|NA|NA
CASSLAERRVAFF
TGTGCCAGCAGCTTAGCCGAAAGAAGGGTAGCTTTCTTT
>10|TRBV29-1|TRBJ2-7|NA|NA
CSVDTYEQYF
TGCAGCGTTGACACCTACGAGCAGTACTTC
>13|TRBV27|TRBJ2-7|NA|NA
CASSGGGTYEQYF
TGTGCCAGCAGCGGGGGCGGGACCTACGAGCAGTACTTC
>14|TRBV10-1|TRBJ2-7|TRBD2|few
CASSVASGPLEQYF
TGCGCCAGCAGTGTCGCTAGCGGTCCCCTCGAGCAGTACTTC
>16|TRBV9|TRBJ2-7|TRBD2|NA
CASSVVFAGDSYEQYF
TGTGCCAGCAGCGTAGTGTTTGCGGGGGACTCTTACGAGCAGTACTTC
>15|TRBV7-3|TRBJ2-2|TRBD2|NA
CASSRTSGPTGELFF
TGTGCCAGCAGCAGGACTAGCGGACCCACCGGGGAGCTGTTTTTT
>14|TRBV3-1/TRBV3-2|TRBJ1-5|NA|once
CASSQGPVNQPQHF
TGTGCCAGCAGCCAAGGGCCAGTTAATCAGCCCCAGCATTTT
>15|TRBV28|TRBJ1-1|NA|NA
CASSFPQGMSTEAFF
TGTGCCAGCAGCTTCCCTCAGGGGATGTCCACTGAAGCTTTCTTT
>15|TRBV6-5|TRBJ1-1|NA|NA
CASRTEGGRNTEAFF
TGTGCCAGCAGAACCGAGGGGGGACGGAACACTGAAGCTTTCTTT
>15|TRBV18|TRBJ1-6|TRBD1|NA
CASSPGTGHNSPLHF
TGTGCCAGCTCACCTGGGACAGGACATAATTCACCCCTCCACTTT
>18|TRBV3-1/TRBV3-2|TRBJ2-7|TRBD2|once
CASSPSGGLAGGTYEQYF
TGTGCCAGCAGCCCCTCGGGCGGACTAGCGGGAGGCACCTACGAGCAGTACTTC
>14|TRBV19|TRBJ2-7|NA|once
CASSVDTGTYEQYF
TGTGCCAGTAGTGTAGACACAGGAACCTACGAGCAGTACTTC
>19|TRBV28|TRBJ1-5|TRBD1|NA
CASSWDRATGGDSNQPQHF
TGTGCCAGCAGTTGGGACCGGGCGACAGGGGGTGATAGCAATCAGCCCCAGCATTTT
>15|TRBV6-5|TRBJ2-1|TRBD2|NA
CASTDMQAGAGEQFF
TGTGCCAGCACCGACATGCAAGCGGGAGCCGGTGAGCAGTTCTTC
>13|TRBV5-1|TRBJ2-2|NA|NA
CASSEEPPGELFF
TGCGCCAGCAGCGAGGAACCCCCCGGGGAGCTGTTTTTT
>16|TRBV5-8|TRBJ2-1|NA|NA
CASSRAGRGAYNEQFF
TGTGCCAGCAGTAGGGCCGGGCGGGGTGCGTACAATGAGCAGTTCTTC
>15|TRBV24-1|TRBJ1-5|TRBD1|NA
CATSDRTGPGQPQHF
TGTGCCACCAGTGACCGGACAGGGCCAGGTCAGCCCCAGCATTTT
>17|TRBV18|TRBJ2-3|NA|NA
CASSPSPGLVGTDTQYF
TGTGCCAGCTCACCGTCCCCGGGGCTGGTGGGCACAGATACGCAGTATTTT
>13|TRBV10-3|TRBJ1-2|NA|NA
CAISDWQGYGYTF
TGTGCCATCAGTGATTGGCAGGGGTATGGCTACACCTTC
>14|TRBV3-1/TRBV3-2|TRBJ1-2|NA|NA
CASSPGIRNYGYTF
TGTGCCAGCAGCCCGGGGATAAGGAACTATGGCTACACCTTC
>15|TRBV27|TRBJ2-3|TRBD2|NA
CASSFGPPGGDTQYF
TGTGCCAGCAGTTTTGGGCCTCCCGGGGGGGATACGCAGTATTTT
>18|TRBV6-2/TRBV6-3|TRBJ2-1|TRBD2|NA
CASSYSAPSGRSWNEQFF
TGTGCCAGCAGTTACTCGGCGCCTAGCGGGAGAAGTTGGAATGAGCAGTTCTTC
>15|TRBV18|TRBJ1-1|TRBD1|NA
CASSEGQGANTEAFF
TGTGCCAGCTCAGAGGGACAGGGGGCGAACACTGAAGCTTTCTTT
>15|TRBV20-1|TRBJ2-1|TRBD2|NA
CSASLPGLGYNEQFF
TGCAGTGCTAGTCTACCGGGACTAGGGTACAATGAGCAGTTCTTC
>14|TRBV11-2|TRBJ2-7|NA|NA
CASSRDLGIYEQYF
TGTGCCAGCAGCCGCGACCTAGGAATCTACGAGCAGTACTTC
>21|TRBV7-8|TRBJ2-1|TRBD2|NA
CASSLRSGGTSGPRQYNEQFF
TGTGCCAGCAGCTTGAGGTCGGGCGGTACTAGCGGACCCAGACAATACAATGAGCAGTTCTTC
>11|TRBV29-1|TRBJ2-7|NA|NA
CSVDFYGEQYF
TGCAGCGTTGATTTTTACGGCGAGCAGTACTTC
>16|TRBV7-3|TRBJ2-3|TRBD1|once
CASSPQQGVSTDTQYF
TGTGCCAGCAGCCCGCAGCAGGGGGTGAGCACAGATACGCAGTATTTT